These 21 T cell receptor beta chains were all obtained from the same sample, sequenced in a study of lymphopenia after photon versus proton radiotherapy. The protocol was immunoSEQ multiplex PCR, while the TCRdb copy is restricted to in-frame clones and leaves out a portion. The sample records about 65,000 clones, around 86% being singletons. The sample consisted of peripheral blood, taken from a patient treated with proton-based radiotherapy. The receptor source for this set is a man at least 80 years old with esophageal cancer.

This clone appeared once. This CDR3 reads CSVRDFGETQYF. CDR3 DNA: TGCAGCGTCCGGGACTTCGGGGAGACCCAGTACTTC. The chain joins TRBV29-1 to TRBJ2-5; weak D call: TRBD2 (6 bases). CDR1 SQVTM and CDR2 ANQGSEA come from the germline V gene. The V and J ends lost 6 bases and 5 bases respectively, with 13 bases between them. The length of the CDR3 is 12 residues.

The J gene is TRBJ2-2, the V gene TRBV7-9, with TRBD2 matching 7 bases. The CDR3 loop spans 15 amino acids. Germline V lookup: CDR1 SEHNR, CDR2 FQNEAQ (reference sequence). V was pared by 2 bases and J by 9 bases, with 9 bases of the junction left unmatched. The CDR3 bases are TGTGCCAGCAGCTTATCAATGGCGGGAGATAGGGAGCTGTTTTTT. It yields the protein CASSLSMAGDRELFF.

The V call is TRBV7-2, the J call TRBJ2-7, with D maybe TRBD2 (7 bases). With 1 base removed from V and 6 bases from J, the gap between germline ends came to 16 bases. CDR1 and CDR2 from the germline V gene are SGHTA and FQGNSA. This CDR3 has 15 residues. CDR3: CASSLGGGGRSEQYF. CDR3 nucleotides: TGTGCCAGCAGCTTAGGAGGGGGGGGTCGATCCGAGCAGTACTTC.

This clone was seen only once. V gene TRBV7-6 combines with J gene TRBJ2-1, with TRBD2 matching 11 bases. The CDR3 runs to 17 residues. Germline CDR1 reads SGHVS; CDR2 reads FNYEAQ. V trimming: 1 base; J trimming: 9 bases; junction bases outside the gene matches: 11. Here the CDR3 reads CASSLGIAGLAVAEQFF. CDR3 DNA: TGTGCCAGCAGCTTAGGTATCGCGGGACTAGCGGTAGCTGAGCAGTTCTTC. Drawing the rest from reference TRBV7-6 and TRBJ2-1, the complete variable domain is GAGVSQSPRYKVTKRGQDVALRCDPISGHVSLYWYRQALGQGPEFLTYFNYEAQQDKSGLPNDRFSAERPEGSISTLTIQRTEQRDSAMYRCASSLGIAGLAVAEQFFGPGTRLTVL.

This chain uses TRBV19 with TRBJ1-1; D is perhaps TRBD1 (5 bases). This CDR3 spans 17 amino acids. The germline V gene has CDR1 LNHDA and CDR2 SQIVND (reference sequence). Trimming cost V 3 bases and J 0 bases, with 17 bases left between them. The CDR3, as DNA: TGTGCCAGTAGTATTAGGCTCGGAGTAGGGGTGAACACTGAAGCTTTCTTT. Translation gives CASSIRLGVGVNTEAFF.

The rearrangement joins TRBV10-3 to TRBJ1-6; D uncertain. CDR3 length equals 16 residues. V shed 4 bases and J shed 7 bases, with 17 bases lying between them. Germline CDR1 and CDR2: ENHRY and SYGVKD. DNA for the CDR3: TGTGCCATCAGTGCTCAAACTTCCCTACGGAATTCACCCCTCCACTTT. It is translated as CAISAQTSLRNSPLHF.

The chain recombines TRBV9 with TRBJ2-3; D uncertain. Trimming pared 4 bases from V and 0 bases from J, leaving 15 bases between. The germline gives CDR1 SGDLS, CDR2 YYNGEE. The CDR3 runs 16 residues. CDR3 sequence reads: CASSPRVGLSTDTQYF. The CDR3 DNA reads as TGTGCCAGCAGCCCCCGGGTTGGCTTAAGCACAGATACGCAGTATTTT. Full variable domain (outside the CDR3, taken from reference TRBV9 and TRBJ2-3): DSGVTQTPKHLITATGQRVTLRCSPRSGDLSVYWYQQSLDQGLQFLIQYYNGEERAKGNILERFSAQQFPDLHSELNLSSLELGDSALYFCASSPRVGLSTDTQYFGPGTRLTVL.

The V call is TRBV11-2, the J call TRBJ1-1; 12 bases agree with TRBD1. CDR3 size: 17 residues. With 5 bases clipped from V and 4 bases from J, the junction kept 11 bases outside the gene matches. Germline V gene lookup returns CDR1 SGHAT and CDR2 FQNNGV. The CDR3 DNA sequence: TGTGCCAGCAGCAAACGTCGGGACAGGGGGCCTGGCACTGAAGCTTTCTTT. Amino acid sequence: CASSKRRDRGPGTEAFF.

This chain joins TRBV7-8 and TRBJ2-1; maybe TRBD2 (6 bases). The CDR3 runs 15 residues. The ends were cut back, 5 bases at V and 5 bases at J, with 16 bases in the middle. Germline CDR1 and CDR2: SGHVS and FQNEAQ. CDR3 bases: TGTGCCAGCAGCCCCCTAGTCGGGGGTGACAATGAGCAGTTCTTC. Translation gives CASSPLVGGDNEQFF.

The chain is built from TRBV25-1 and TRBJ1-5, with no clear D. The V and J ends lost 2 bases and 11 bases respectively, with 13 bases between them. The CDR3 length is 13 residues. The germline V gene encodes CDR1 MGHDK and CDR2 SYGVNS. CDR3 in DNA: TGTGCCAGCAGTGAAGACGGACTTATGGCCCAGCATTTT. Translation: CASSEDGLMAQHF.

The chain uses TRBV6-5 and TRBJ2-1, with D maybe TRBD2 (6 bases). The germline gives CDR1 MNHEY, CDR2 SVGAGI. The CDR3 covers 14 residues. V lost 7 bases, J lost 6 bases, and 16 bases lay in between. The chain's CDR3 is CASTLSGRGNEQFF. The CDR3 DNA is TGTGCCAGCACCCTTTCTGGGCGGGGCAATGAGCAGTTCTTC.

The rearrangement joins TRBV27 to TRBJ2-7, with 9 bases that match TRBD2. The CDR3 has 14 amino acids. Germline CDR1 reads MNHEY; CDR2 reads SMNVEV (reference sequence). The J segment lost 4 bases and the V segment lost 6 bases, leaving 7 bases of the junction unmatched. As DNA, the CDR3 is TGTGCCAGCAGCCCCGGGACTAGCAGATACGAGCAGTACTTC. Protein sequence: CASSPGTSRYEQYF.

This clone was seen a single time. The rearrangement links TRBV5-1 to TRBJ2-3; 7 positions agree with TRBD2. V shed 0 bases, J shed 4 bases, and the junction held 5 bases outside the gene matches. This CDR3 is 15 amino acids long. CDR1 and CDR2 from the germline V gene are SGHRS and YFSETQ. The CDR3 DNA reads TGCGCCAGCAGCTTGGTGCAGGCGGGGGCAGATACGCAGTATTTT. Translated, it gives CASSLVQAGADTQYF.

In this sample, this clone is medium-sized. The chain employs TRBV7-9 and TRBJ1-6; D possibly corresponds to TRBD1 (6 bases). CDR3 size: 16 residues. Trimming stripped 2 bases from V and 8 bases from J, with 16 bases between. Germline values: CDR1 SEHNR, CDR2 FQNEAQ (reference sequence). CDR3 sequence reads: CASSLPGRGVDSPLHF. CDR3 nucleotides: TGTGCCAGCAGCTTACCGGGCAGGGGTGTGGATTCACCCCTCCACTTT.

The chain couples TRBV18 to TRBJ1-2; possible D gene TRBD1, 5 bases. This CDR3 comprises 14 residues. Looked up from germline, CDR1 is KGHSH and CDR2 is LQKENI. The germline V and J ends were trimmed by 4 bases and 3 bases, with 12 bases remaining between them. Written as DNA, the CDR3 is TGTGCCAGCTCACTAAGCGGGGGTGACTATGGCTACACCTTC. Translated, it gives CASSLSGGDYGYTF.

This sequence joins TRBV29-1 and TRBJ1-2; 8 bases match TRBD1. Trimming cost V 7 bases and J 8 bases; bases outside gene matches: 6. The V gene's germline CDR1 is SQVTM and CDR2 ANQGSEA. This CDR3 has 11 amino acids. Here the CDR3 reads CSGSGGRGYTF. CDR3 coding DNA: TGCAGCGGCTCAGGGGGCCGGGGCTACACCTTC.

This sequence joins TRBV5-6 and TRBJ2-4, with 9 bases fitting TRBD1. CDR1 SGHDT and CDR2 YYEEEE come from the germline V gene. This CDR3 is 14 amino acids long. The trim removed 2 bases at V and 7 bases at J, leaving 4 bases unmatched. The CDR3 here is CASSLPGQGNIQYF. The CDR3 DNA follows: TGTGCCAGCAGCTTACCGGGACAGGGCAACATTCAGTACTTC. Drawing the rest from reference TRBV5-6 and TRBJ2-4, the complete variable domain is DAGVTQSPTHLIKTRGQQVTLRCSPKSGHDTVSWYQQALGQGPQFIFQYYEEEERQRGNFPDRFSGHQFPNYSSELNVNALLLGDSALYLCASSLPGQGNIQYFGAGTRLSVL.

The chain carries TRBV7-6 and TRBJ2-2, with D hard to call. From germline, CDR1 is SGHVS and CDR2 FNYEAQ. This CDR3 has 15 amino acids. Trimming removed 3 bases at V and 0 bases at J, with 8 bases between. Here the CDR3 reads CASSFLAPNTGELFF. For the CDR3, the DNA is TGTGCCAGCAGCTTCTTGGCTCCGAACACCGGGGAGCTGTTTTTT.

The J gene is TRBJ2-5, the V gene TRBV4-3; possible D gene TRBD2, 6 bases. The J call is doubtful: the DNA matches TRBJ2-7 better. The CDR3 totals 15 residues. Germline V CDR1 and CDR2: LGHNA, YSLEER. CDR3 bases: TGCGCCAGCAGCCAAGGAACGGGAGAAGGCTACGAGCAGTACTTC. Protein: CASSQGTGEGYEQYF.

This clone has more than one count but fewer than ten. V gene TRBV28 combines with J gene TRBJ1-5; tentative D call: TRBD1 (5 bases). V lost 8 bases and J 0 bases, leaving 11 bases between the germline ends. Germline values: CDR1 MDHEN, CDR2 SYDVKM. This CDR3 contains 14 residues. The CDR3 sequence is CASAGGGSNQPQHF. The DNA for the CDR3 is TGTGCCAGCGCCGGGGGGGGTAGCAATCAGCCCCAGCATTTT.

Judged by abundance, this clone is medium-sized. The CDR3 coding sequence is TGTGCCAGCAGCGCCCTCGGAACAGGGCTCAATAATTCACCCCTCCACTTT. Its translation: CASSALGTGLNNSPLHF. The rearrangement links TRBV9 to TRBJ1-6; TRBD1 might be the D (6 bases). CDR1 is SGDLS, CDR2 YYNGEE, per germline. V lost 3 bases to trimming and J lost 5 bases, with 18 bases between them. The CDR3 totals 17 residues.